This T cell receptor (beta chain) came from a study of shared clonotypes between healthy human individuals. Study outcomes and limitations: Large sequencing depth failed to make sorted-subset sequencing complete, rarefaction showed.

The assay was immunoSEQ multiplex PCR, and TCRdb's table has in-frame clones only and misses some. The table includes 2 million to 3 million clones, approximately 94% detected once. V was clipped by 2 bases and J by 2 bases; unmatched bases: 6. The V gene's germline CDR1 is SGHVS and CDR2 FQNEAQ. CDR3 length equals 16 residues. Worth noting for this clone: The antigen is unknown.

This receptor was obtained from a man between 18 and 29 years old in good health. Some clones in this sample may be carry-over from other donors' samples. The genes are TRBV7-8 and TRBJ2-7; 10 bases are shared with TRBD2. Input material: naive CD4+ T cells from PBMCs. Subset defined: CD45RA+ positively selected. CDR3 nucleotides: TGTGCCAGCAGCTTATTGGGGACTAGCGTAACCTACGAGCAGTACTTC. Translating gives CASSLLGTSVTYEQYF.